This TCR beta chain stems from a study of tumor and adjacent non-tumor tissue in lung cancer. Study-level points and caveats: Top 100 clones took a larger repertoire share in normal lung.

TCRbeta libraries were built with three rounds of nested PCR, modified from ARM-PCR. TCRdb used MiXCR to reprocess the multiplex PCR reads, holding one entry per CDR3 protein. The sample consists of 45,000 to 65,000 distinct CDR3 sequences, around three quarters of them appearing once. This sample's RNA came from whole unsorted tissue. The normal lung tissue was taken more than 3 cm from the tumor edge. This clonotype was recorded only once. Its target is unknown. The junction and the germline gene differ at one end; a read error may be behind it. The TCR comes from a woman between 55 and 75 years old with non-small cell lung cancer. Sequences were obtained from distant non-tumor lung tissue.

CDR3 coding DNA: TGTGCCAGCAGTTACGGGAAAGCAGATATGCAGTATTTT. Translation gives CASSYGKADMQYF. The chain employs TRBV6-2 or TRBV6-3 and TRBJ2-3; D gene uncertain. Per the germline V gene, CDR1 is MNHEY and CDR2 is SVGEGT. The CDR3 sequence is 13 residues long.